Described below is a single TCR beta chain sequence and its context. The germline gene is not matched at one end of the junction; a read error may be the cause. Other DNA sequences in the same sample also yield this CDR3. TCRdb's table, derived via immunoSEQ multiplex PCR, lists solely in-frame clones and lacks some. The table shows around 96,000 clones, with 80% to 95% occurring only once. Per germline, CDR1 MNHEY and CDR2 SVGEGT. This CDR3 spans 16 amino acids. This sample is part of a study of control samples from healthy donors and cancer patients. This TCR was sampled from a man younger than 35 in good health. The sequenced sample was blood. The J gene is TRBJ2-1, the V gene TRBV6-2 or TRBV6-3, with TRBD2 matching over 10 bases. CDR3 protein: CASSILAGGPDNEQFF. As DNA, the CDR3 is TGTGCTAGCAGTATCTTAGCGGGAGGACCAGACAATGAGCAGTTCTTC.